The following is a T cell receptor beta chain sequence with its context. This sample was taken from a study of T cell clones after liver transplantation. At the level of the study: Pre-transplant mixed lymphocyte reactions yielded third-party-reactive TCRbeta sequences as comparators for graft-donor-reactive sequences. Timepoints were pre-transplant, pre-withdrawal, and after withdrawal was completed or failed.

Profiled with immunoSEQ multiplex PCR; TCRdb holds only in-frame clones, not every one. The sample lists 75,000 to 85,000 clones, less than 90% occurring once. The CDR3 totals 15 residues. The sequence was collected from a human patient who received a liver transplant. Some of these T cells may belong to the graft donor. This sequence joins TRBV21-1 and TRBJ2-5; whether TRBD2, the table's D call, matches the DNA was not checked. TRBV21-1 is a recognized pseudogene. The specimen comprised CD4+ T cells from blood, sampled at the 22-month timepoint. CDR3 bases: TGTGCCAGCAGCAAAGATTGGGCTAGCTCGGAGACCCAGTACTTC. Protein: CASSKDWASSETQYF.